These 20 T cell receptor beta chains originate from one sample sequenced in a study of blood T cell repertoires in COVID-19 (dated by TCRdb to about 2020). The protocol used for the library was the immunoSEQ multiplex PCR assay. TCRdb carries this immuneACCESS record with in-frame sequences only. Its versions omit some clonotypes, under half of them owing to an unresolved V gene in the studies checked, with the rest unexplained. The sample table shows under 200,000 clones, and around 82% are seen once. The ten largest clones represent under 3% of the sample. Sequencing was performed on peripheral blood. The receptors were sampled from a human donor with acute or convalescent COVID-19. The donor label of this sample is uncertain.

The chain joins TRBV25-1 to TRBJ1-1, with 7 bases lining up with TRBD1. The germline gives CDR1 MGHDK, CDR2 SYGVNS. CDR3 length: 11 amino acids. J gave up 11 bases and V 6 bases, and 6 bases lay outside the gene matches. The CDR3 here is CASREGQRAFF. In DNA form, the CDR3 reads TGTGCCAGCAGAGAGGGACAGCGGGCTTTCTTT.

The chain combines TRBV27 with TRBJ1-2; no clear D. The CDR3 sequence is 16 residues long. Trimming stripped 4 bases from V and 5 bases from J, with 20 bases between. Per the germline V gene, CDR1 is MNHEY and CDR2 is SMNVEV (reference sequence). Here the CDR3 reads CASSSYRALGDYGYTF. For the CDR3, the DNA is TGTGCCAGCAGTTCGTACCGGGCCCTCGGGGATTATGGCTACACCTTC.

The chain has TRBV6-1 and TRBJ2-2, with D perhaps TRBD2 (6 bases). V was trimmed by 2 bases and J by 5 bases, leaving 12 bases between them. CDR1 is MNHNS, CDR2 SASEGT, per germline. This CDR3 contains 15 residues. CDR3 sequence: CASSESRDWTGELFF. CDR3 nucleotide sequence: TGTGCCAGCAGTGAATCGCGGGACTGGACCGGGGAGCTGTTTTTT.

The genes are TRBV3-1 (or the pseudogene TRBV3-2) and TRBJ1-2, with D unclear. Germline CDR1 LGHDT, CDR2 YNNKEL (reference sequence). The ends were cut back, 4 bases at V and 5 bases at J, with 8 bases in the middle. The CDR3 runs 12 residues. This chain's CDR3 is CASSLTGYGYTF. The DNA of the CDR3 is TGTGCCAGCAGCCTTACGGGGTATGGCTACACCTTC.

CDR3 loop: CASSLNVQGNSPLHF. CDR3 bases: TGTGCCAGCAGCTTAAACGTACAGGGGAATTCACCCCTCCACTTT. The V and J genes are TRBV7-9 and TRBJ1-6, with 7 bases that match TRBD1. The CDR3 runs to 15 residues. J gave up 7 bases and V 2 bases, and 5 bases lay outside the gene matches. CDR1 SEHNR and CDR2 FQNEAQ come from the germline V gene (reference sequence).

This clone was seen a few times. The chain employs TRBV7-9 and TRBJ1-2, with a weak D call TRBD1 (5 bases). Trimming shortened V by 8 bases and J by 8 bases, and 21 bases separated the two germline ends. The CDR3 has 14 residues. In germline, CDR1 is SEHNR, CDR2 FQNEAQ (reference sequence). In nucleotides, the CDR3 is TGTGCCAGCGGGGCCTGGGGCGCTTCCGGCGGCTACACCTTC. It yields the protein CASGAWGASGGYTF. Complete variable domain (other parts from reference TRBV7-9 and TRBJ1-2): DTGVSQNPRHKITKRGQNVTFRCDPISEHNRLYWYRQTLGQGPEFLTYFQNEAQLEKSRLLSDRFSAERPKGSFSTLEIQRTEQGDSAMYLCASGAWGASGGYTFGSGTRLTVV.

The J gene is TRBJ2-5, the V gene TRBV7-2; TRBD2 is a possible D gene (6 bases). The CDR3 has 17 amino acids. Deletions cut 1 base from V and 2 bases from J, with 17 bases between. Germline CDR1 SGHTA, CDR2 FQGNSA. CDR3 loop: CASSLVAVRAGQETQYF. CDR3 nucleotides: TGTGCCAGCAGCTTAGTCGCTGTACGGGCGGGGCAAGAGACCCAGTACTTC.

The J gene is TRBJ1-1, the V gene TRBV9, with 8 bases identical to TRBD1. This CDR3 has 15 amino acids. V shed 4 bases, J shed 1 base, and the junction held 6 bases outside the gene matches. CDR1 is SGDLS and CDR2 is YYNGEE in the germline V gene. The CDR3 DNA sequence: TGTGCCAGCAGCCCTCGGACAGGGAGGAACACTGAAGCTTTCTTT. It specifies CASSPRTGRNTEAFF.

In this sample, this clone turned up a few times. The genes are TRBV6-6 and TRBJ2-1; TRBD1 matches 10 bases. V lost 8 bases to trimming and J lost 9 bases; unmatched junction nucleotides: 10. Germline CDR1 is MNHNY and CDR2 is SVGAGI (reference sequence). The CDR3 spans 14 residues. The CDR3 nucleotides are TGTGCCAGCGGGCCCCGGGACAGGGGCAGTGAGCAGTTCTTC. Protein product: CASGPRDRGSEQFF.

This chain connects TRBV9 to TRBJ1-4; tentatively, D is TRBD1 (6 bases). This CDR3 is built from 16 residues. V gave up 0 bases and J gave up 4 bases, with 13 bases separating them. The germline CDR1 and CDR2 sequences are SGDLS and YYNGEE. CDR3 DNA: TGTGCCAGCAGCGTAGATGGGGGGGCAAGTAATGAAAAACTGTTTTTT. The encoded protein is CASSVDGGASNEKLFF.

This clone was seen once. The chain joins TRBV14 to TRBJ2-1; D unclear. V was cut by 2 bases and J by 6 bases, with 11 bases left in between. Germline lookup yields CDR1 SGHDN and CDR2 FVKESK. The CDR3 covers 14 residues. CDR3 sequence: CASSQHVSGNEQFF. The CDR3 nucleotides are TGTGCCAGCAGCCAACATGTGTCGGGCAATGAGCAGTTCTTC.

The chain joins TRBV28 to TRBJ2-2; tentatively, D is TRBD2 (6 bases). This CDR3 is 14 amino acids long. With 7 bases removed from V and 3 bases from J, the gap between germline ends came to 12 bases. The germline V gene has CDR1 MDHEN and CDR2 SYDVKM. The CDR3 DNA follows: TGTGCCAGCACCTCGGGGACTCACACCGGGGAGCTGTTTTTT. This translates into CASTSGTHTGELFF.

CDR3 sequence: CASSRFSGGVTDTQYF. Written as DNA, the CDR3 is TGCGCCAGCAGCAGATTTAGCGGGGGGGTCACAGATACGCAGTATTTT. The J gene is TRBJ2-3, the V gene TRBV5-1; the match to TRBD2 covers 11 bases. CDR3 length: 16 residues. Germline V gene data show CDR1 as SGHRS and CDR2 as YFSETQ. V lost 4 bases and J lost 2; bases outside the gene matches: 6.

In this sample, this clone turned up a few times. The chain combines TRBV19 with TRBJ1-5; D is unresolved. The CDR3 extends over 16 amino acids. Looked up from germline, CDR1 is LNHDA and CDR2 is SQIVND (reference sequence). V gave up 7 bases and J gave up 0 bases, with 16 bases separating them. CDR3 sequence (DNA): TGTGCCAGTAAGCGTGATGGAGGGTATAGCAATCAGCCCCAGCATTTT. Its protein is CASKRDGGYSNQPQHF.

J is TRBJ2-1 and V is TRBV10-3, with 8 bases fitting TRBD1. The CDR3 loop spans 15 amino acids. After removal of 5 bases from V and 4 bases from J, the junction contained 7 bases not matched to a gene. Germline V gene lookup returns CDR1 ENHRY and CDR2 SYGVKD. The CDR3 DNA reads TGTGCCATCAGTTCGACGGACAGGGAATACAATGAGCAGTTCTTC. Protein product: CAISSTDREYNEQFF.

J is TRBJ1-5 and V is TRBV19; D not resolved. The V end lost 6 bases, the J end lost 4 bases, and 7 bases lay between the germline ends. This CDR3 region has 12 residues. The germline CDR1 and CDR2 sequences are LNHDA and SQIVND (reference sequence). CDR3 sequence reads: CASSPANQPQHF. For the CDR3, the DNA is TGTGCCAGTAGCCCCGCGAATCAGCCCCAGCATTTT.

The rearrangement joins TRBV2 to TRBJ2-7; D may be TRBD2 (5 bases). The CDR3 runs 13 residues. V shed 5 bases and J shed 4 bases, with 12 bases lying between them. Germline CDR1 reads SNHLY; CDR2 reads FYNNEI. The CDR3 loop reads CASSPREGYEQYF. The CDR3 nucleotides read TGTGCCAGCAGTCCCCGGGAAGGATACGAGCAGTACTTC.

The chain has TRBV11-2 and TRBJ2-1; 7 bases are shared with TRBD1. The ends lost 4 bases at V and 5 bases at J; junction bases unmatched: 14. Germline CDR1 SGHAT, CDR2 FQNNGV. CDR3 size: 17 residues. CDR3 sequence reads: CASSSDWGQPFHNEQFF. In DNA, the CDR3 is TGTGCCAGCAGCTCTGATTGGGGACAGCCTTTTCACAATGAGCAGTTCTTC.

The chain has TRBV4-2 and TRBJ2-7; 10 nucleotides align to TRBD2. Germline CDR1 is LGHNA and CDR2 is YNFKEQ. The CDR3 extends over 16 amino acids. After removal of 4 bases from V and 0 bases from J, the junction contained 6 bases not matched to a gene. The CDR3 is CASSRGLAERSYEQYF. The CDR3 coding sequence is TGTGCCAGCAGCCGCGGACTAGCGGAGCGCTCCTACGAGCAGTACTTC.

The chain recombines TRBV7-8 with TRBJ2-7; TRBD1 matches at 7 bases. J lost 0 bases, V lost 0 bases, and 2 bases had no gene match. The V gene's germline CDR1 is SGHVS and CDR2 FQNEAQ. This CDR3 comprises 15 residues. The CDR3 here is CASSLAGQPSYEQYF. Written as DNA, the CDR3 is TGTGCCAGCAGCTTAGCGGGACAGCCCTCCTACGAGCAGTACTTC.